This entry lists 3 T cell receptor beta chains sequenced from one sample in a study of T cell changes during pregnancy in multiple sclerosis. Here immunoSEQ multiplex PCR was the method, and the copy in TCRdb shows in-frame clones only, minus some. Among just under 35,000 clones, roughly 93% were seen once, and the ten largest hold less than 4.5%. The sample was peripheral blood, taken in the second trimester of pregnancy. The receptors shown here come from a female donor in good health, enrolled as a control in a pregnancy study.

V gene TRBV7-9 combines with J gene TRBJ1-1; D is perhaps TRBD1 (6 bases). V was shortened by 4 bases and J by 10 bases, with 10 bases between the two germline ends. The CDR3 is 11 amino acids. Looked up from germline, CDR1 is SEHNR and CDR2 is FQNEAQ (reference sequence). In DNA form, the CDR3 reads TGTGCCAGCAGCTCAGGACAGAGAGCTTTCTTT. This gives the protein CASSSGQRAFF. Looking up the rest from reference TRBV7-9 and TRBJ1-1 gives the full variable domain: DTGVSQNPRHKITKRGQNVTFRCDPISEHNRLYWYRQTLGQGPEFLTYFQNEAQLEKSRLLSDRFSAERPKGSFSTLEIQRTEQGDSAMYLCASSSGQRAFFGQGTRLTVV.

This chain joins TRBV6-4 and TRBJ1-2, with D uncertain. V lost 2 bases, J lost 9 bases, and 16 bases lay in between. This CDR3 region has 14 residues. Germline CDR1 and CDR2: MRHNA and SNTAGT. CDR3 sequence reads: CASSDGEGSGRYTF. CDR3 in DNA: TGTGCCAGCAGTGACGGGGAGGGCTCCGGGCGCTACACCTTC.

This clone occurred a few times. This CDR3 is CASSEGSGTDTQYF. CDR3 in DNA: TGTGCCAGCAGTGAAGGATCGGGGACAGATACGCAGTATTTT. The gene calls are TRBV6-1 and TRBJ2-3, with a weak D call TRBD2 (5 bases). V was shortened by 1 base and J by 3 bases, with 8 bases between the two germline ends. Germline CDR1 is MNHNS and CDR2 is SASEGT. The CDR3 contains 14 residues.